This paragraph reports one T cell receptor (beta chain). This sample was taken from a study of CD8 T cells in Susac syndrome. Sequencing of TCR beta was performed on blood CD8+ and CD4+ T cells. Negative isolation yielded CD8+ and CD4+ T cells; FACS enriched TEMRA cells. With random hexamers, reverse transcription was performed on about 0.5 to 1 ug of RNA. By means of immunoSEQ multiplex PCR, TCR beta CDR3 spanning 54 Vbeta and 13 Jbeta underwent amplification. MiXCR, run by TCRdb on the immunoSEQ multiplex PCR reads, gives a single entry per CDR3 protein. The sample includes about 280,000 distinct CDR3 sequences, more than 75% of them seen just once. The sequence was collected from a human donor with multiple sclerosis. Specimen: CD8+ T cells from PBMCs.

The CDR3 region has the DNA TGTGCCAGCAGCTTGAACGGTGATGAGCAGTTCTTC. Its protein is CASSLNGDEQFF. This chain joins TRBV5-8 and TRBJ2-1; D not resolved. Trimming took 1 base from V and 8 from J, leaving 7 bases between them. Germline V gene lookup returns CDR1 SGHTS and CDR2 YDEGEE. The CDR3 is 12 amino acids.